The present T cell receptor (beta chain) was sequenced within a study of T cell changes during pregnancy in multiple sclerosis. Germline lookup yields CDR1 SGHTA and CDR2 FQGNSA. The ends lost 7 bases at V and 5 bases at J; junction bases unmatched: 5. The CDR3 is 13 amino acids. Here immunoSEQ multiplex PCR was the method, and the copy in TCRdb shows in-frame clones only, minus some. Here the sample spans 50,000 to 65,000 clones, approximately 95% being singletons. The material sequenced was CD8+ T cells from peripheral blood mononuclear cells, taken in the second trimester of pregnancy. J is TRBJ1-2 and V is TRBV7-2; TRBD1 matches at 9 bases. This TCR was recovered from a female donor with multiple sclerosis, enrolled in a pregnancy study. In DNA, the CDR3 is TGTGCCAGCAAGGGACAGGGCTTTTATGGCTACACCTTC. It codes for CASKGQGFYGYTF.